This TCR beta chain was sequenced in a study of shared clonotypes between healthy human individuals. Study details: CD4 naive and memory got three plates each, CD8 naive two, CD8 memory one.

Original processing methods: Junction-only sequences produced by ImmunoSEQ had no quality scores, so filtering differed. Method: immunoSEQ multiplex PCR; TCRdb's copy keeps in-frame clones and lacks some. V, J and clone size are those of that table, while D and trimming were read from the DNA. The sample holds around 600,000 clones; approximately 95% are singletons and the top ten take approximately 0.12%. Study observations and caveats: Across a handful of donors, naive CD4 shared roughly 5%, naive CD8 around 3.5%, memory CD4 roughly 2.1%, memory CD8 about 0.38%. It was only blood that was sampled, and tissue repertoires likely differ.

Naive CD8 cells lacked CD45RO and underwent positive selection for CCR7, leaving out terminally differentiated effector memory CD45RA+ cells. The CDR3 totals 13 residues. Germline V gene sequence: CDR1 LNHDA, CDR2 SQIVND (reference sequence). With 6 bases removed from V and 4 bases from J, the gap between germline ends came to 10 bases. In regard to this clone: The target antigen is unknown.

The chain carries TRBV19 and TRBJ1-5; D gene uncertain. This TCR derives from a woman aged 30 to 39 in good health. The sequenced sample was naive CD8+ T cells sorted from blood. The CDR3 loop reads CASSRVPNQPQHF. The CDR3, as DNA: TGTGCCAGTAGCCGAGTCCCAAATCAGCCCCAGCATTTT. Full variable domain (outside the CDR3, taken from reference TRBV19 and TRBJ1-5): DGGITQSPKYLFRKEGQNVTLSCEQNLNHDAMYWYRQDPGQGLRLIYYSQIVNDFQKGDIAEGYSVSREKKESFPLTVTSAQKNPTAFYLCASSRVPNQPQHFGDGTRLSIL.